This T cell receptor (beta chain) is from a study of blood T cell repertoires in COVID-19. Study summary: Samples representing acute and convalescent COVID-19 were sourced from the United States, Italy and Spain. T cells, B-cell-depleted T cells, or PBMCs provided the cDNA or gDNA that served as material.

Germline-derived CDR1 and CDR2 are SEHNR and FQNEAQ (reference sequence). CDR3 length: 14 amino acids. V lost 1 base, J lost 3 bases, and 9 bases lay in between. Only one count was recorded for this clone. How the authors handled the data: Scientists estimated how many nucleated cells there were by amplifying reference gene primers. Profiled with immunoSEQ multiplex PCR; TCRdb holds only in-frame clones, not every one. V, J and clone size reflect that table, while D and trimming were determined from the DNA. Of about 190,000 clones listed, about 80% are singletons. Source material: peripheral blood. The chain uses TRBV7-9 and TRBJ1-1; D is perhaps TRBD1 (6 bases). The clonotype originates from a man between 60 and 70 years old with acute or convalescent COVID-19. The CDR3 spells CASSLGGTHTEAFF. The CDR3 DNA follows: TGTGCCAGCAGCTTAGGGGGGACACACACTGAAGCTTTCTTT.